This T cell receptor (beta chain) was recorded in a study of cytomegalovirus exposure and HLA in healthy donors (TCRdb year 2017). Broadly, across the study: An earlier analysis of some 620 of the donors reported 250 to 300 Gb of sequence data and 90 million to 120 million unique TCR beta sequences obtained from some 200 million T cells. About 300 gigabases of sequencing data and tens of millions of unique TCR sequences made up an early release that covered 640 HLA-typed donors. Of the 350 to 450 genotyped donors, 75% to 85% were placed in the genetic ancestry cluster associated with self-reported Caucasian donors. The study was designed to test whether signatures of past pathogen exposure could be identified by cataloging public T cell receptors. Using immunosequencing, the study profiled T cell repertoires from about 620 subjects and related those repertoires to cytomegalovirus serostatus. In addition to the first cohort of 666 subjects, a separate validation cohort of 120 different subjects was used. To predict cytomegalovirus infection status, the study combined high-throughput TCR immunosequencing, statistical association of individual TCRs with disease status, and machine learning. A later analysis re-examined previously published TCR beta repertoires from more than 650 donors and added high-resolution HLA genotyping to investigate patterns of TCR occurrence. Rather than using new phenotypic data, the later analysis identified candidate immune exposures from TCR beta sequences and from how often those sequences occurred across donors. In an earlier analysis of a few hundred of the donors, high-throughput TCR beta sequencing was used to judge whether each TCR beta V gene segment behaved as functional or pseudogenic. Donor age, sex, ethnicity and CMV serostatus were compiled together with the repertoire data. In a later genetic analysis, genome-wide SNP genotypes for about 55% of the roughly 700 donors were used, and that subset was treated as a discovery cohort. Every discovery cohort repertoire had been produced on one sequencing platform. Class I and class II HLA loci were covered by the typing at four-digit resolution. The number of donors typed differed by locus, with 629-630 for A, B, C, DRB1 and DQB1, over 500 for DQA1, 606 for DPA1, and some 450 for DPB1. Four or five DR-DQ haplotypes were handled as single units for association and clustering because linkage in the cohort was strong. Across 300 to 400 genotyped donors of the cohort, an average of about 200,000 unique TCR beta nucleotide sequences per donor were sequenced, and roughly 20% of those sequences were non-productive. The full study reports these points: Some IMGT-functional V segments, including TRBV6-2 and TRBV6-3, could not be distinguished by the 87-base-pair reads and were therefore excluded. V-gene and J-gene trimming of TCR beta chains was associated with a missense DCLRE1C variant in a later genetic analysis, and the association was replicated in an independent cohort. When HLA alleles, especially DR and DQ, strongly co-occurred, attributing TCR associations to individual alleles was difficult. For the cohort, immune exposure information was limited to CMV serostatus. According to a later analysis, TCR association rates differed among HLA loci, with DRB1 alleles showing the most associated TCRs and HLA-C alleles showing the fewest. In vitro tests confirmed that a few of the cytomegalovirus-associated TCR beta chains recognize cytomegalovirus antigens. In a later analysis, most CMV-associated TCR beta chains were found to appear HLA-restricted, with HLA associations seemingly driven largely by CMV exposure. Only TCR beta chains were sequenced in this cohort, and the absence of alpha or paired-chain data limited detectable features. The classifier was reported to diagnose cytomegalovirus status with high specificity and sensitivity in both the original cohort and the validation cohort. In a later analysis, HLA-associated TCR beta chains showed more clonal expansion and lower generation probabilities than non-associated chains that were equally common. Compared with the approximately 720-donor mean, donors in an Asian-associated ancestry cluster had fewer N-insertions in productive TCRs, according to a later genetic analysis. HLA typing was unavailable for some donors at each locus, so association tests used only the typed subset. Several of the top co-occurrence clusters appeared to be linked to parvovirus B19, influenza, CMV and Epstein-Barr virus, according to a later analysis. At a false discovery rate of 0.05, a later analysis linked 15,000 to 20,000 TCR beta sequences to specific HLA alleles. A further reported finding was that TCR beta sequences accurately predicted the HLA-A and HLA-B alleles for most subjects in the first cohort. While some public TCRs were present in many individuals, most TCR sequences turned up only very rarely across donors. In the study, roughly 160 TCR beta chains were listed as associated with cytomegalovirus. The presence/absence analyses assumed that sequencing depth was roughly uniform across donors, and that assumption may not be true. It was suggested by the authors that the approach could potentially be generalized to other disease states and immunological phenotypes. Correlated functional status among segregating V segments might be attributable to linkage disequilibrium, but an unknown experimental factor could not be ruled out. Broadly in line with IMGT annotations, most TCR beta V segments showed up in productive rearrangements about 87% or about 30% of the time in an earlier analysis of several hundred of the donors. Because counts were too low, around 18 rarely observed V segments, including chromosome 9 orphons, were left out of the earlier analysis of 587 of the donors. The sequencing pipeline was judged likely to have produced a cluster of highly shared sequence variants as a technical artifact.

The library was made by the immunoSEQ multiplex PCR assay. The multiplex PCR relied on a mix of 60 forward primers for TCR Vbeta segments and 13 reverse primers for TCR Jbeta segments. Amplification of the CDR3 region of rearranged TCR beta genes was performed with a multiplex PCR assay on genomic DNA. Amplified TCR beta libraries were sequenced as 87-base-pair reads on the Illumina HiSeq System. The authors processed their data as follows. A later analysis counted tens of millions of unique TCR beta chains across the roughly 700 repertoires, and roughly 9.9 million of these chains were shared by at least two donors. To remove PCR and sequencing errors, raw reads were error-corrected and collapsed into unique sequences using a nearest-neighbor algorithm that merged closely related sequences. CDR3 sequences were aligned to IMGT reference sequences to assign V, D and J gene segments. For a sequence to be retained, a match of at least six nucleotides to both a V gene segment and a J gene segment was required. Rearrangements were classified as productive when the CDR3 lacked stop codons and remained in frame with V and J, and all other rearrangements were classified as non-productive. Following IMGT convention, CDR3 was defined as the stretch from the second conserved V-encoded cysteine to the conserved J-encoded phenylalanine. The earlier analysis of 450 to 750 of the donors excluded any sequence lacking an unambiguous match to a single V gene segment. An earlier analysis of several hundred of the donors called V segments functional above 56.7% productive rearrangements and segregating when the between-donor standard deviation exceeded 5%. A statistical classification framework was built to diagnose cytomegalovirus status from the catalog of TCR beta chain sequences. V and J gene assignment, in a later analysis, came from comparing TCR nucleotide sequences with IMGT/GENE-DB human TR gene sequences. Using the TCRdist pipeline, a later analysis assigned CDR3 sequences along with most-parsimonious VDJ recombination scenarios. In a later analysis, each TCR beta chain was defined by its CDR3 amino acid sequence together with its V-gene family, and reads lacking a unique V-gene family were excluded. As a way to deal with suspected cross-contamination and a sequencing artifact, a later analysis dropped approximately 570 nucleotide sequences that were highly shared and had low generation probability. In a later analysis, a clonal expansion index was calculated for each public chain from normalized within-repertoire ranks of inferred template counts. Generation probabilities in a later analysis came from a VDJ recombination model fitted to out-of-frame rearrangements, and those results were checked against IGoR. Hypergeometric tests were used in a later analysis to score TCR-TCR, TCR-HLA and TCR-CMV co-occurrence, with a repertoire-size bias correction applied to the TCR pairs. False discovery rates were estimated in a later analysis by permuting HLA or CMV assignments 20 times. A later analysis grouped co-occurring TCRs with DBSCAN, adding TCRdist sequence similarity when clustering within HLA-allele-positive subsets. For co-occurrence clustering, repertoires with fewer than 30,000 or more than 120,000 public chains were excluded, along with about five repertoires with anomalous nucleotide sharing. Not all clones reach the TCRdb copy of this immuneACCESS table, which keeps in-frame sequences only. Checked studies attribute under half of the gap to unresolved V genes and leave the rest unexplained. That table supplies the V and J calls and clone size; D and trimming were determined from the DNA. The sample table shows fewer than 200,000 clones, and 71% are seen once. 2.5% to 3% of the sample belongs to the ten largest clones.

In total, approximately 690 healthy bone marrow donors made up the cohort. At the time of sampling, all cohort members were nominally healthy, though unrecorded immune exposures were likely present. The donor was CMV seronegative and was included in the group of under 450 seronegative cohort members. A peripheral blood sample was collected from each donor, and TCR beta sequencing was performed on peripheral blood mononuclear cells. The Qiagen DNeasy Blood Extraction Kit was used to extract genomic DNA from the blood cell samples. On this clone: What this receptor recognizes is not known. No quality values exist for individual bases; no much larger clone is one base distant.

Counted from cysteine to phenylalanine, this CDR3 has 12 amino acids. Only the CDR3 part of the read is kept: 36 bases, read in frame from the first base. CDR1 and CDR2 are read off the germline V gene as SQVTM and ANQGSEA. The junction shows trimming of 5 bases on V and 4 bases on J, plus 11 bases between the germline ends. The origin of this receptor is a woman aged 25 to 39 in good health and CMV-seronegative. Here the chain combines TRBV29-1 and TRBJ1-1; tentative D gene TRBD1, with 6 bases matching. Material for sequencing was PBMCs. The DNA sequence is given as TGCAGCGTTTTCTCAGGGGCCACTGAAGCTTTCTTT. This yields the protein CSVFSGATEAFF.